Many counts were recorded for the clone carrying this T cell receptor (beta chain). Its antigen is undetermined. It was blood bank volunteers in Maryland, USA who made up the healthy controls. Sorted libraries came from about a million CD4+ or CD8+ T cells. The record originates from a study of neurological immune-mediated disorders. Study conclusions and caveats: No CDR3 amino acid sequences recurred among expanded clones across subjects, suggesting private repertoires in all groups.

5'RACE generated cDNA with 10-nucleotide random UMIs. TCRdb re-analysed the 5' RACE reads in MiXCR, keeping a single row per CDR3 protein. Of around 30,000 distinct CDR3 sequences listed, over 3.5% are singletons. This CDR3 contains 13 residues. Per germline, CDR1 SGHRS and CDR2 YFSETQ. Trimming took off 5 bases at V and 6 bases at J, with 14 bases between the two ends. The sequence derives from a woman aged 40 to 50 in good health. The J gene is TRBJ1-1, the V gene TRBV5-1; D is unresolved. The sample comprised CD4+ T cells from blood. The CDR3 sequence: CASSRNNEAEAFF. In DNA form, the CDR3 reads TGCGCCAGCAGTCGAAACAATGAGGCTGAAGCTTTCTTT.